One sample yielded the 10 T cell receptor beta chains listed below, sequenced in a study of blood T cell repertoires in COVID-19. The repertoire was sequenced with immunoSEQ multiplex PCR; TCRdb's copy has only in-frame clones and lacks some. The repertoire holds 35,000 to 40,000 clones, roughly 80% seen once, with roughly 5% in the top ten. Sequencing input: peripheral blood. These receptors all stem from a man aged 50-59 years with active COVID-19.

The CDR3 is CASTNSGNTIYF. CDR3 sequence (DNA): TGTGCCAGCACCAATTCTGGAAACACCATATATTTT. V gene TRBV7-2 combines with J gene TRBJ1-3, with D unclear. Germline CDR1 and CDR2: SGHTA and FQGNSA. The V gene lost 7 bases and the J gene lost 1 base, with 5 bases spanning the gap. The CDR3 is 12 amino acids.

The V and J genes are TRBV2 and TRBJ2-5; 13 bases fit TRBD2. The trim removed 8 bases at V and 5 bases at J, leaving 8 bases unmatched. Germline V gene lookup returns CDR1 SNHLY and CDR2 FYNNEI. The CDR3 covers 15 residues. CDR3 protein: CASSASTSGGETQYF. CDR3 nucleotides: TGTGCCAGCTCCGCCTCGACTAGCGGGGGGGAGACCCAGTACTTC.

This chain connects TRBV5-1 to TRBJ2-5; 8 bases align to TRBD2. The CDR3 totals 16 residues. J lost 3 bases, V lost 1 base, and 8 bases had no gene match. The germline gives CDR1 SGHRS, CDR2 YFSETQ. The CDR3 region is CASSLSTGGLEETQYF. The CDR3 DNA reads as TGCGCCAGCAGCTTGTCGACGGGGGGGCTAGAAGAGACCCAGTACTTC.

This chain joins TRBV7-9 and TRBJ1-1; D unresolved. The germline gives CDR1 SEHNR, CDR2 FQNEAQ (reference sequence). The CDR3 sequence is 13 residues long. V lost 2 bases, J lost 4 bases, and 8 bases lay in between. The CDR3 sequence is CASSLSRSTEAFF. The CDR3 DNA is TGTGCCAGCAGCTTAAGTAGGAGCACTGAAGCTTTCTTT.

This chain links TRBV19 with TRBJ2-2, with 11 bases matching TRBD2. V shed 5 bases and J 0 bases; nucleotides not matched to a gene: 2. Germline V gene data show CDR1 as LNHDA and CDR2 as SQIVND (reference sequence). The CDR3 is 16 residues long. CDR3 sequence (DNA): TGTGCCAGTAGTGAGGGACTAGCGGCGAACACCGGGGAGCTGTTTTTT. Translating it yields CASSEGLAANTGELFF.

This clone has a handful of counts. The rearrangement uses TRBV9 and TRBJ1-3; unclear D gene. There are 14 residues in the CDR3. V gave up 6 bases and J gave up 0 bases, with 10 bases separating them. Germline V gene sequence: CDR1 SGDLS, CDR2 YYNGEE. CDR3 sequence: CASNPGSSGNTIYF. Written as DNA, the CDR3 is TGTGCCAGCAATCCAGGCAGCTCTGGAAACACCATATATTTT.

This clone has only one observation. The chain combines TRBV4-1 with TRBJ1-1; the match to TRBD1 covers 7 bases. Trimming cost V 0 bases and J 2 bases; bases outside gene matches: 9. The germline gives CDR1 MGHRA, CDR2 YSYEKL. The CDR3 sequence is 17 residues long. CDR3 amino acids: CASSQDAGGEGNTEAFF. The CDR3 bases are TGCGCCAGCAGCCAAGATGCAGGGGGTGAAGGAAACACTGAAGCTTTCTTT.

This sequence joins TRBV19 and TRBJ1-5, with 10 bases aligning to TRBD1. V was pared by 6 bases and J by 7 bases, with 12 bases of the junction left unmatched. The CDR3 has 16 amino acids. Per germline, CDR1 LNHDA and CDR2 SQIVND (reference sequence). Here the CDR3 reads CASRGGRDRGIQPQHF. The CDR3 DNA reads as TGTGCCAGTAGAGGGGGCCGGGACAGGGGTATACAGCCCCAGCATTTT. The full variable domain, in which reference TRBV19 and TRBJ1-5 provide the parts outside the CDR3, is DGGITQSPKYLFRKEGQNVTLSCEQNLNHDAMYWYRQDPGQGLRLIYYSQIVNDFQKGDIAEGYSVSREKKESFPLTVTSAQKNPTAFYLCASRGGRDRGIQPQHFGDGTRLSIL.

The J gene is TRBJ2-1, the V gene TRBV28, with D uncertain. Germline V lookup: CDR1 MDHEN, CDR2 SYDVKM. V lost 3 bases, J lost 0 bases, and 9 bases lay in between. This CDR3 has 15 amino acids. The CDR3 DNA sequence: TGTGCCAGCAGTTTCGACCGGGTCTCCTACAATGAGCAGTTCTTC. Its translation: CASSFDRVSYNEQFF.

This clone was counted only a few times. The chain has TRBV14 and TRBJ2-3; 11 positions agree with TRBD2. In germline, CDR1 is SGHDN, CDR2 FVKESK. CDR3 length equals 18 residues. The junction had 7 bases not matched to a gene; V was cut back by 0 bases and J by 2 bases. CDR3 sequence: CASSQDRASGGTTDTQYF. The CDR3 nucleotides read TGTGCCAGCAGCCAAGATCGGGCTAGCGGGGGGACCACAGATACGCAGTATTTT.